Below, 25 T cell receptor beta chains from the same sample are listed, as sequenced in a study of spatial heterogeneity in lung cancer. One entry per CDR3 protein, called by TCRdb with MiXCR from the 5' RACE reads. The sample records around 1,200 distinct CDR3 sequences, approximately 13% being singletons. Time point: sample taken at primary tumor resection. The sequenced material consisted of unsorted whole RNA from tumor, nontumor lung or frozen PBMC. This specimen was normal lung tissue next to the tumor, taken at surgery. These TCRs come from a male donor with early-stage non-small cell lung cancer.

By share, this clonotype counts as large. DNA for the CDR3: TGCAGTGCTAGAGATCTGCAGGGGGCGAACACTGAAGCTTTCTTT. It specifies CSARDLQGANTEAFF. V and J are TRBV20-1 and TRBJ1-1, with 8 bases matching TRBD1. V was clipped by 0 bases and J by 1 base; unmatched bases: 4. The CDR3 consists of 15 residues. The V gene's germline CDR1 is DFQATT and CDR2 SNEGSKA (reference sequence).

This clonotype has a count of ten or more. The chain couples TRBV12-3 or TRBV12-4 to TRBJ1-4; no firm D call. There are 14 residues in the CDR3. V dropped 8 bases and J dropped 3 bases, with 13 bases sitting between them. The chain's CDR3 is CASGKNRANEKLFF. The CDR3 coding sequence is TGTGCCAGCGGAAAGAACCGAGCTAATGAAAAACTGTTTTTT.

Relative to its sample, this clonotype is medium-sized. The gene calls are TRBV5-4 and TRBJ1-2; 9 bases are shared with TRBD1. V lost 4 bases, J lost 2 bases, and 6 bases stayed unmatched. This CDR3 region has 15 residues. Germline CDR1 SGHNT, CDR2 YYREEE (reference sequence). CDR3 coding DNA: TGTGCCAGCAGCCCGATAGGACAGGGGAACTATGGCTACACCTTC. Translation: CASSPIGQGNYGYTF.

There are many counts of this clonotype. The DNA of the CDR3 is TGTGCCAGCAGTGAGAGTCTGGGAGGCTACACCTTC. Amino acid sequence: CASSESLGGYTF. J is TRBJ1-2 and V is TRBV2; D is unresolved. The germline V gene has CDR1 SNHLY and CDR2 FYNNEI. The germline V and J ends were trimmed by 3 bases and 8 bases, with 10 bases remaining between them. This CDR3 is built from 12 residues.

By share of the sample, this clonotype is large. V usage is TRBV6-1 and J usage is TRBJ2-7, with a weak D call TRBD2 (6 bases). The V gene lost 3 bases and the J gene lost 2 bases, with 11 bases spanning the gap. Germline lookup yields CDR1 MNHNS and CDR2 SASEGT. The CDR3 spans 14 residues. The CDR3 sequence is CASSDTGGPYEQYV. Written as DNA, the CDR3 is TGTGCCAGCAGTGACACCGGGGGTCCCTACGAGCAGTACGTC.

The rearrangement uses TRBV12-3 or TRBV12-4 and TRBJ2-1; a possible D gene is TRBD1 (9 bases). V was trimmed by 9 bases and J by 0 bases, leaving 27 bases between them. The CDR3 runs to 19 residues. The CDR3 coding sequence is TGTGCCAGTAGGGATGGGACAGGGATAAGCGGGAGCTCCTACAATGAGCAGTTCTTC. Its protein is CASRDGTGISGSSYNEQFF.

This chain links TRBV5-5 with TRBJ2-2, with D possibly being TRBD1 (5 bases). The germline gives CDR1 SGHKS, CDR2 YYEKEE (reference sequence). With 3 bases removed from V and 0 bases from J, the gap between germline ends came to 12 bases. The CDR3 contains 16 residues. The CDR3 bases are TGTGCCAGCAGCTCAACAGGCGCTACGAACACCGGGGAGCTGTTTTTT. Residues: CASSSTGATNTGELFF.

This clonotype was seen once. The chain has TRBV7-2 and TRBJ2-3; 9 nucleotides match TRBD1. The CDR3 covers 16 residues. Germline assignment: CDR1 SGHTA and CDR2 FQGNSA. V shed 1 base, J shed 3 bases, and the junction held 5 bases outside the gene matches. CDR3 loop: CASSLGTGEGTDTQYF. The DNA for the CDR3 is TGTGCCAGCAGCTTAGGGACAGGGGAAGGGACAGATACGCAGTATTTT.

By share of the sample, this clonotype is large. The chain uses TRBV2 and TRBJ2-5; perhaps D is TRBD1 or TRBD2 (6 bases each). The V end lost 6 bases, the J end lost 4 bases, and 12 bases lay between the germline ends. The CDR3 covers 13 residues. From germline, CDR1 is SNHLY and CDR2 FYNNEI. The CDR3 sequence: CASSDRRGETQYF. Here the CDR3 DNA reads TGTGCCAGCAGCGACAGGAGGGGAGAGACCCAGTACTTC.

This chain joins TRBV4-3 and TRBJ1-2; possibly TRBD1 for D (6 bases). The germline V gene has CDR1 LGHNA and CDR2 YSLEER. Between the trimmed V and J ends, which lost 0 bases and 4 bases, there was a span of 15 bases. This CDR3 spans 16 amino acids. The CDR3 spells CASSQDQQGSSYGYTF. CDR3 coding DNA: TGCGCCAGCAGCCAAGATCAACAGGGTTCGAGCTATGGCTACACCTTC.

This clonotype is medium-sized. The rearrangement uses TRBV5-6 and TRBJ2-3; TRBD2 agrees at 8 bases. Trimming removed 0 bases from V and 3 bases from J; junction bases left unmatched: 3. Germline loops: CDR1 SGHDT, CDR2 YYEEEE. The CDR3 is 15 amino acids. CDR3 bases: TGTGCCAGCAGCTTGGCGCCGGGGGGGACAGATACGCAGTATTTT. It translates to CASSLAPGGTDTQYF.

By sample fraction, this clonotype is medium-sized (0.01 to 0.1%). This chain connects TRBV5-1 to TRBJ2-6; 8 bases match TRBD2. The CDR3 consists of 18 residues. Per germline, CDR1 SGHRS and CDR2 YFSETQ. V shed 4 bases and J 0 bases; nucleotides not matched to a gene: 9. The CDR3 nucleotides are TGCGCCAGCAGCCGGGGAGCGGGGGCCCACTCTGGGGCCAACGTCCTGACTTTC. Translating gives CASSRGAGAHSGANVLTF.

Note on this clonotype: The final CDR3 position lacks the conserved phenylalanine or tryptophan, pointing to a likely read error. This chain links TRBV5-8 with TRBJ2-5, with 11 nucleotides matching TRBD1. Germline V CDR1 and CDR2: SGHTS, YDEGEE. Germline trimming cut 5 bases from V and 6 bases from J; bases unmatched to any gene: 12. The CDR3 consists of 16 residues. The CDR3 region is CASRIRTGGVRKTQYL. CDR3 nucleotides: TGTGCCAGCAGAATACGGACAGGGGGCGTTAGAAAGACCCAGTACTTA.

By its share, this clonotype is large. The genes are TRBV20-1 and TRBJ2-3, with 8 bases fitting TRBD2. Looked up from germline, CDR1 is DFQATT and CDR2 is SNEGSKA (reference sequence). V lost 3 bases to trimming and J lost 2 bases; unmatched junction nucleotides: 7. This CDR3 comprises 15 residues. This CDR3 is CSASETGGLTDTQYF. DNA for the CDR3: TGCAGTGCTAGTGAGACGGGGGGGCTCACAGATACGCAGTATTTT.

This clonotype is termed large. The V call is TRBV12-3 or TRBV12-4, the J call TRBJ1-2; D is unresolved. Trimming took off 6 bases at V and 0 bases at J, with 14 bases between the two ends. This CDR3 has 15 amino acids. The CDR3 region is CASRPDSGANYGYTF. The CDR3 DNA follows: TGTGCCAGCAGGCCTGACTCGGGAGCTAACTATGGCTACACCTTC.

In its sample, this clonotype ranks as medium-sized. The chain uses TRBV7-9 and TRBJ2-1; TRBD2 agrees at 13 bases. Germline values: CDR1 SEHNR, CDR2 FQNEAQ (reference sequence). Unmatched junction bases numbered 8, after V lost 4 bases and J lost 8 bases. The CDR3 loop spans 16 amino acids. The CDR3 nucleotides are TGTGCCAGCAGCTCTCCTACTGGACTAGCGGGGGATGAGCAGTTCTTC. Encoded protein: CASSSPTGLAGDEQFF.

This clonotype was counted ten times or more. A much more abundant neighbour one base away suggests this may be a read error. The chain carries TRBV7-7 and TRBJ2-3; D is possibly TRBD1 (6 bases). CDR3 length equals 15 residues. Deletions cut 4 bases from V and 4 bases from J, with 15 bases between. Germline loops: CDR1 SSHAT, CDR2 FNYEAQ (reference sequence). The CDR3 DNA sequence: TGTGCCAGCAGCTCCGGACAGTACGGCTCAGATACGCAGTATTTT. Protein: CASSSGQYGSDTQYF. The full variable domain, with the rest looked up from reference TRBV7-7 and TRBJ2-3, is GAGVSQSPRYKVTKRGQDVTLRCDPISSHATLYWYQQALGQGPEFLTYFNYEAQPDKSGLPSDRFSAERPEGSISTLTIQRTEQRDSAMYRCASSSGQYGSDTQYFGPGTRLTVL.

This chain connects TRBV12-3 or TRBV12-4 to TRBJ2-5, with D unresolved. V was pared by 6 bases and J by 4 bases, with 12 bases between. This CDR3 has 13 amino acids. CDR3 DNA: TGTGCCAGCAGGCAGAGCTCTGGAGAGACCCAGTACTTC. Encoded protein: CASRQSSGETQYF.

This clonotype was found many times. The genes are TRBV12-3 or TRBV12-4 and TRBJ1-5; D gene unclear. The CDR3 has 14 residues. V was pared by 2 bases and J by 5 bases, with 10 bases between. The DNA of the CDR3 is TGTGCCAGCAGTTTAATGGGCAGCTATCAGCCCCAGCATTTT. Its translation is CASSLMGSYQPQHF.

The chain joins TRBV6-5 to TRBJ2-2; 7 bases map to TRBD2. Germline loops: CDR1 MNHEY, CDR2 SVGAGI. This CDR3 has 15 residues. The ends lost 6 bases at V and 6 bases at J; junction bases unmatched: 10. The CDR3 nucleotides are TGTGCCAGCAGGGTCAGCGGGGAGGTCCCCGGGGAGCTGTTTTTT. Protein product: CASRVSGEVPGELFF.

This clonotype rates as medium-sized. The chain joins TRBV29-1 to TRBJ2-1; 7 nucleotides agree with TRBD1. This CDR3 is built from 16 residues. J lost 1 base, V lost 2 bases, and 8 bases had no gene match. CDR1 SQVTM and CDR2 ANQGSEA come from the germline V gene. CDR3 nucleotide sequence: TGCAGCGTTGAATCATCGGACAGGCGATCCTACAATGAGCAGTTCTTC. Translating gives CSVESSDRRSYNEQFF.

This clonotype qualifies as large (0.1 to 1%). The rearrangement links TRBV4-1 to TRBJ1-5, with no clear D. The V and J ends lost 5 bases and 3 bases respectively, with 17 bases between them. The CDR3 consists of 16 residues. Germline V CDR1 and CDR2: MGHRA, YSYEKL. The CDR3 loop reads CASSLMGGQTNQPQHF. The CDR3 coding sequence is TGCGCCAGCAGCTTAATGGGCGGGCAGACCAATCAGCCCCAGCATTTT.

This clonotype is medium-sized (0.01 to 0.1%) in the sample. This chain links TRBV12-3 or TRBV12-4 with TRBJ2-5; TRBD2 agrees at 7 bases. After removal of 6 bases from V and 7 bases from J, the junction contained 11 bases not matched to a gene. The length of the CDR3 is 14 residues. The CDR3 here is CASSQGSGVTTQYF. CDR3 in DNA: TGTGCCAGCAGCCAGGGAAGCGGGGTCACGACCCAGTACTTC.

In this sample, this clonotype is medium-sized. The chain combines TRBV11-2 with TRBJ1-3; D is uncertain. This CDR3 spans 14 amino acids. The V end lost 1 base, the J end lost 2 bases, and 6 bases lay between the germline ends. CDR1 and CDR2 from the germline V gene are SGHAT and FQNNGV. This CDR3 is CASSLGLPGNTIYF. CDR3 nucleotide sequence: TGTGCCAGCAGCTTAGGGCTTCCTGGAAACACCATATATTTT.

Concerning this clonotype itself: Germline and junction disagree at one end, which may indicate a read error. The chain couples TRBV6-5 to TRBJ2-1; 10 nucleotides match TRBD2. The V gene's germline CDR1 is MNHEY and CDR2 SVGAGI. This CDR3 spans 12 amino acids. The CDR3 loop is CASRVSGGADHF. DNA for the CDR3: TGTGCCAGCAGGGTCAGCGGGGGGGCCGATCACTTC.